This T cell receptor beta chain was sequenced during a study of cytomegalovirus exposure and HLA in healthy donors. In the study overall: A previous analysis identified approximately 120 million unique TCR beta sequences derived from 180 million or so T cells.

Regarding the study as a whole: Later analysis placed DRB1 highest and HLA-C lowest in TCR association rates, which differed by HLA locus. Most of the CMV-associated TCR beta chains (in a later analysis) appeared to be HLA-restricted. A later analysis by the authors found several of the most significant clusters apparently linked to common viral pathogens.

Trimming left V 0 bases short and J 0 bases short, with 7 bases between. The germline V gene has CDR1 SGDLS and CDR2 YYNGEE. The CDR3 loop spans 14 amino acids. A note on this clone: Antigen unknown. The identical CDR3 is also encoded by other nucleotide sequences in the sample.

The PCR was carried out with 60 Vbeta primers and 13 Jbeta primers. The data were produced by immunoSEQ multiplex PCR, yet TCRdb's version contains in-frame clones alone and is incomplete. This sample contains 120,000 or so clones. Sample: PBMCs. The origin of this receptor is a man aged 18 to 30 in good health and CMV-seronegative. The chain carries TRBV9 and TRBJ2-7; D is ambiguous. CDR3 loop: CASSVGGSSYEQYF. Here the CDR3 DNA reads TGTGCCAGCAGCGTAGGCGGTAGCTCCTACGAGCAGTACTTC.